The 32 T cell receptor beta chains below were found in one sample sequenced in a study of regulatory T cells in long-lasting Graves disease. Combining iRepertoire HTBI primers with Arm-PCR of CDR3 regions, the authors built TCR beta libraries. TCRdb re-analysed the multiplex PCR reads in MiXCR, keeping a single row per CDR3 protein. The data contain about 610,000 distinct CDR3 sequences, 15% to 20% of them seen just once; the ten biggest clones take up 9.5% to 15%. Time point in this sample: newly diagnosed GD, antithyroid drugs for less than 3 months. From PBMCs, RNA was extracted and then used to make the TCR library. These data were also reused for a study on T cells in Graves' hyperthyroidism and ophthalmopathy.

This sample comprised peripheral blood mononuclear cells (PBMCs), obtained at new diagnosis, from a patient treated with antithyroid drugs. These receptors came from a man aged 18 to 29 with Graves disease.

This chain connects TRBV7-2 to TRBJ2-7; D is uncertain. The CDR3 is 14 amino acids. V lost 1 base to trimming and J lost 3 bases, with 10 bases between them. Germline CDR1 SGHTA, CDR2 FQGNSA. DNA for the CDR3: TGTGCCAGCAGCTTAGTTCGGTCGCGCTACGAGCAGTACTTC. It specifies CASSLVRSRYEQYF. Using reference TRBV7-2 and TRBJ2-7 for the parts outside the CDR3, the full variable domain is GAGVSQSPSNKVTEKGKDVELRCDPISGHTALYWYRQSLGQGLEFLIYFQGNSAPDKSGLPSDRFSAERTGGSVSTLTIQRTQQEDSAVYLCASSLVRSRYEQYFGPGTRLTVT.

A remark on this clonotype: Just one base apart from a much larger clone, this may be a read error. The rearrangement links TRBV12-3 or TRBV12-4 to TRBJ1-5; 10 bases align to TRBD1. The CDR3 totals 16 residues. The J segment lost 3 bases and the V segment lost 6 bases, leaving 8 bases of the junction unmatched. As DNA, the CDR3 is TGTGCCAGCAGGCCCGGGACAGGGGCTACCAATCAGCCCCAGCATTTT. Its translation is CASRPGTGATNQPQHF.

This clonotype was detected ten times or more. A much larger clone is a single base away; this may be a read error. The chain carries TRBV6-1 and TRBJ1-1; D is unclear. V was pared by 3 bases and J by 0 bases, with 5 bases between. The CDR3 has 13 residues. In germline, CDR1 is MNHNS, CDR2 SASEGT. The CDR3 loop reads CASSDAVNTEAFF. CDR3 sequence (DNA): TGTGCCAGCAGTGATGCAGTGAACACTGAAGCTTTCTTT.

This clonotype showed up many times. The chain employs TRBV10-2 and TRBJ2-7, with TRBD1 matching 7 bases. The CDR3 totals 16 residues. Germline lookup yields CDR1 WSHSY and CDR2 SAAADI. With V trimmed by 7 bases and J by 3 bases, 15 bases remained unmatched. The CDR3 reads CASNGWGLQGDYEQYF. As DNA, the CDR3 is TGCGCCAGCAACGGGTGGGGGTTGCAGGGGGACTACGAGCAGTACTTC.

The J gene is TRBJ2-1, the V gene TRBV5-1, with TRBD2 as a possible D gene (5 bases). The V and J ends lost 5 bases and 14 bases respectively, with 26 bases between them. The CDR3 covers 15 residues. Germline CDR1 and CDR2: SGHRS and YFSETQ. The DNA for the CDR3 is TGCGCCAGCAGTTACTCCCCAGAAAACGGGGTTAAGGAGTTCTTC. This sequence encodes CASSYSPENGVKEFF.

This clonotype has just a few counts. V gene TRBV10-1 combines with J gene TRBJ2-3, with TRBD2 matching over 10 bases. CDR1 is WNHNN, CDR2 SYGVQD, per germline (reference sequence). V lost 4 bases and J lost 3; bases outside the gene matches: 7. The CDR3 sequence is 16 residues long. The CDR3 DNA follows: TGCGCCAGCAGTGTCCGGCAAGCGGGAGGGACAGATACGCAGTATTTT. Protein: CASSVRQAGGTDTQYF.

This clonotype was observed a handful of times. This chain joins TRBV27 and TRBJ2-2, with D possibly matching TRBD1 (6 bases). The germline V gene encodes CDR1 MNHEY and CDR2 SMNVEV (reference sequence). The CDR3 covers 17 residues. V shed 2 bases and J shed 5 bases, with 18 bases lying between them. The CDR3 protein is CASSLTVRGPGTGELFF. DNA for the CDR3: TGTGCCAGCAGTTTAACTGTCAGGGGCCCCGGGACCGGGGAGCTGTTTTTT.

Many counts were recorded for this clonotype. V is TRBV6-2 or TRBV6-3 and J is TRBJ2-1; TRBD1 agrees at 9 bases. V gave up 4 bases and J gave up 5 bases; unmatched junction bases: 3. This CDR3 is built from 14 residues. CDR1 MNHEY and CDR2 SVGEGT come from the germline V gene. The DNA for the CDR3 is TGTGCCAGCAGTTCCGGGACAGGGCACAATGAGCAGTTCTTC. Its translation: CASSSGTGHNEQFF.

The chain carries TRBV4-1 and TRBJ2-1, with 15 bases that match TRBD2. The ends lost 10 bases at V and 2 bases at J; junction bases unmatched: 3. CDR1 is MGHRA and CDR2 is YSYEKL in the germline V gene. The CDR3 is 15 amino acids. CDR3 bases: TGCGCCACAGGACTAGCGGGAGGGCCCTACAATGAGCAGTTCTTC. Translating it yields CATGLAGGPYNEQFF.

This clonotype appeared many times. The V and J genes are TRBV12-3 or TRBV12-4 and TRBJ1-5; 7 nucleotides agree with TRBD1. Trimming took 6 bases from V and 3 from J; bases not matched to a gene: 8. This CDR3 is 15 amino acids long. The CDR3 here is CASSTTGEANQPQHF. As DNA, the CDR3 is TGTGCCAGCAGCACTACAGGGGAGGCCAATCAGCCCCAGCATTTT.

Ten or more counts support this clonotype. The genes are TRBV18 and TRBJ2-1; D not certain. This CDR3 comprises 12 residues. Trimming left V 3 bases short and J 12 bases short, with 12 bases between. Germline V CDR1 and CDR2: KGHSH, LQKENI. CDR3 in DNA: TGTGCCAGCTCACCCGAACTTAGAACGCAGTTCTTC. This sequence encodes CASSPELRTQFF.

This clonotype has ten or more counts. The chain links TRBV27 to TRBJ1-1; D is undetermined. Germline loops: CDR1 MNHEY, CDR2 SMNVEV (reference sequence). Trimming pared 0 bases from V and 4 bases from J, leaving 12 bases between. This CDR3 is 15 amino acids long. The CDR3 is CASSLSDPSGTEAFF. CDR3 nucleotide sequence: TGTGCCAGCAGTTTATCCGACCCGAGTGGCACTGAAGCTTTCTTT.

Ten or more counts support this clonotype. At one of its ends the junction is not consistent with the germline gene, which may arise from a read error. This chain joins TRBV5-1 and TRBJ2-1; TRBD1 agrees at 7 bases. Germline V lookup: CDR1 SGHRS, CDR2 YFSETQ. The CDR3 has 13 residues. This CDR3 reads CASSSGQYNEQFF. CDR3 DNA sequence: TGTGCCAGCAGCTCGGGACAGTACAATGAGCAGTTCTTC.

The chain combines TRBV2 with TRBJ2-7, with 7 bases that match TRBD1. Germline CDR1 is SNHLY and CDR2 is FYNNEI. V shed 3 bases and J 6 bases; nucleotides not matched to a gene: 8. This CDR3 region has 14 residues. Here the CDR3 DNA reads TGTGCCAGCAGTGAGAGGGGGCTGATGAGCGAGCAGTACTTC. Translation gives CASSERGLMSEQYF. Full variable domain (outside the CDR3, taken from reference TRBV2 and TRBJ2-7): EPEVTQTPSHQVTQMGQEVILRCVPISNHLYFYWYRQILGQKVEFLVSFYNNEISEKSEIFDDQFSVERPDGSNFTLKIRSTKLEDSAMYFCASSERGLMSEQYFGPGTRLTVT.

This clonotype was seen ten or more times. The genes are TRBV7-9 and TRBJ2-7; 7 bases are a match to TRBD2. The CDR3 spans 17 residues. The germline V gene encodes CDR1 SEHNR and CDR2 FQNEAQ (reference sequence). V was clipped by 3 bases and J by 0 bases; unmatched bases: 11. CDR3 in amino acids: CASSFLRGAGSSYEQYF. The DNA of the CDR3 is TGTGCCAGCAGCTTTCTAAGGGGAGCGGGGAGCTCCTACGAGCAGTACTTC.

This clonotype came up many times. This rearrangement joins TRBV28 to TRBJ2-7, with 12 bases aligning to TRBD2. Germline-derived CDR1 and CDR2 are MDHEN and SYDVKM. The ends lost 4 bases at V and 10 bases at J; junction bases unmatched: 11. The CDR3 runs 15 residues. CDR3 nucleotide sequence: TGTGCCAGCAGTTCCCCACTAGCGGGAGGAGCGGAACAGTACTTC. This gives the protein CASSSPLAGGAEQYF. Complete variable domain (other parts from reference TRBV28 and TRBJ2-7): DVKVTQSSRYLVKRTGEKVFLECVQDMDHENMFWYRQDPGLGLRLIYFSYDVKMKEKGDIPEGYSVSREKKERFSLILESASTNQTSMYLCASSSPLAGGAEQYFGPGTRLTVT.

This clonotype was seen at least ten times. The chain employs TRBV28 and TRBJ1-5; 8 nucleotides align to TRBD1. This CDR3 is 15 amino acids long. From germline, CDR1 is MDHEN and CDR2 SYDVKM. The junction had 5 bases not matched to a gene; V was cut back by 4 bases and J by 3 bases. The CDR3 bases are TGTGCCAGCAGTTCACCGGACAGGGACAATCAGCCCCAGCATTTT. Residues: CASSSPDRDNQPQHF.

This clonotype was recorded at least ten times. V gene TRBV7-3 combines with J gene TRBJ1-6, with D possibly being TRBD1 (5 bases). The CDR3 spans 15 residues. V was cut by 5 bases and J by 7 bases, with 15 bases left in between. Per the germline V gene, CDR1 is SGHTA and CDR2 is FQGTGA. Here the CDR3 reads CASSPRVGGNSPLHF. The DNA for the CDR3 is TGTGCCAGCAGCCCCAGGGTTGGCGGCAATTCACCCCTCCACTTT.

The rearrangement uses TRBV15 and TRBJ2-3; TRBD2 is a possible D gene (6 bases). Germline CDR1 LNHNV, CDR2 YYDKDF (reference sequence). The CDR3 is made up of 14 amino acids. V was cut by 8 bases and J by 1 base, with 13 bases left in between. The CDR3 sequence: CATRERRGTDTQYF. The CDR3 DNA sequence: TGTGCCACCCGCGAGCGGAGGGGCACAGATACGCAGTATTTT.

This clonotype was counted at least ten times. The chain employs TRBV29-1 and TRBJ2-3, with 11 bases identical to TRBD2. Trimming at V came to 3 bases and at J to 4 bases, leaving 6 bases not matched to a gene. Germline CDR1 reads SQVTM; CDR2 reads ANQGSEA. The CDR3 spans 15 residues. Written as DNA, the CDR3 is TGCAGCGTTGAGGTAGCGGGAGGGCGTGCAGATACGCAGTATTTT. As protein: CSVEVAGGRADTQYF.

In its sample, this clonotype was seen a few times. The J gene is TRBJ2-7, the V gene TRBV12-3 or TRBV12-4; 7 positions match TRBD2. There are 13 residues in the CDR3. V was pared by 3 bases and J by 5 bases, with 4 bases of the junction left unmatched. The CDR3 nucleotides read TGTGCCAGCAGTTTTCGGGGGGTCAACGAGCAGTACTTC. It yields the protein CASSFRGVNEQYF.

This clonotype was seen repeatedly, ten times or more. This chain joins TRBV9 and TRBJ1-1; 9 positions match TRBD1. Per germline, CDR1 SGDLS and CDR2 YYNGEE. V lost 4 bases and J lost 0; bases outside the gene matches: 4. This CDR3 spans 15 amino acids. The CDR3: CASSRQGDLNTEAFF. CDR3 nucleotides: TGTGCCAGCAGCCGACAGGGGGACTTGAACACTGAAGCTTTCTTT.

The rearrangement links TRBV13 to TRBJ1-1; D remains ambiguous. Per the germline V gene, CDR1 is PRHDT and CDR2 is FYEKMQ (reference sequence). Trimming removed 3 bases from V and 8 bases from J, with 10 bases in between. The CDR3 totals 12 residues. For the CDR3, the DNA is TGTGCCAGCAGCTTGGGCGTACCCGAAGCTTTCTTT. It is translated as CASSLGVPEAFF.

The rearrangement links TRBV11-2 to TRBJ1-2; D ambiguous. The V and J ends lost 5 bases and 8 bases respectively, with 15 bases between them. Germline V gene sequence: CDR1 SGHAT, CDR2 FQNNGV. The CDR3 runs to 13 residues. The CDR3 sequence is CASSAQGSGGYTF. The CDR3 DNA reads as TGTGCCAGCAGCGCACAAGGTAGCGGAGGCTACACCTTC.

This clonotype was detected a few times. The rearrangement links TRBV3-1 to TRBJ2-7; perhaps TRBD1 as D (5 bases). The V and J ends lost 4 bases and 4 bases respectively, with 14 bases between them. Germline CDR1 and CDR2: LGHDT and YNNKEL (reference sequence). The CDR3 is made up of 14 amino acids. The CDR3 is CASSLRAQVYEQYF. Written as DNA, the CDR3 is TGTGCCAGCAGCCTAAGAGCACAGGTATACGAGCAGTACTTC.

This clonotype was counted at least ten times. The gene calls are TRBV12-3 or TRBV12-4 and TRBJ1-2; TRBD1 matches 8 bases. The CDR3 has 15 amino acids. V was clipped by 4 bases and J by 2 bases; unmatched bases: 6. The CDR3 DNA reads as TGTGCCAGCAGTTCGTCAGGGGGCGAGAACTATGGCTACACCTTC. Translating it yields CASSSSGGENYGYTF.

In its sample, this clonotype was seen many times. The chain is built from TRBV11-2 and TRBJ2-1; no reliable D call. V lost 6 bases and J 0 bases, leaving 6 bases between the germline ends. This CDR3 has 13 amino acids. Germline V gives CDR1 SGHAT, CDR2 FQNNGV. The CDR3 spells CASSFGSYNEQFF. The CDR3, as DNA: TGTGCCAGCAGTTTTGGCTCCTACAATGAGCAGTTCTTC.

The V and J genes are TRBV20-1 and TRBJ2-3; 7 bases are shared with TRBD2. The ends lost 5 bases at V and 1 base at J; junction bases unmatched: 15. The germline gives CDR1 DFQATT, CDR2 SNEGSKA (reference sequence). The CDR3 spans 17 residues. In DNA, the CDR3 is TGCAGTGCTGGAACCCTAGCGGACTTAAAAGGCACAGATACGCAGTATTTT. This sequence encodes CSAGTLADLKGTDTQYF.

This clonotype was seen repeatedly, ten times or more. The J gene is TRBJ2-7, the V gene TRBV29-1; D is perhaps TRBD2 (6 bases). Germline V gene data show CDR1 as SQVTM and CDR2 as ANQGSEA. V was clipped by 3 bases and J by 3 bases, with 12 bases between them. This CDR3 comprises 13 residues. The CDR3 DNA reads TGCAGCGTTGAGGAGGGGAACATCTACGAGCAGTACTTC. As protein: CSVEEGNIYEQYF.

The chain employs TRBV7-2 and TRBJ1-1; D is perhaps TRBD1 (5 bases). CDR3 length: 15 amino acids. V was cut by 1 base and J by 4 bases, with 13 bases left in between. Germline V lookup: CDR1 SGHTA, CDR2 FQGNSA. CDR3 residues: CASSLESGRGTEAFF. The CDR3 region has the DNA TGTGCCAGCAGCTTAGAATCAGGGCGGGGCACTGAAGCTTTCTTT.

This clonotype has at least ten counts. The chain uses TRBV6-5 and TRBJ1-1; weak D call: TRBD1 (6 bases). With 0 bases removed from V and 1 base from J, the gap between germline ends came to 9 bases. Germline V CDR1 and CDR2: MNHEY, SVGAGI. The CDR3 has 15 residues. CDR3 coding DNA: TGTGCCAGCAGTTACTCGCCGGGGGCGAACACTGAAGCTTTCTTT. It yields the protein CASSYSPGANTEAFF.

This clonotype was recorded at least ten times. The chain links TRBV20-1 to TRBJ2-7; 12 bases map to TRBD2. The CDR3 has 15 residues. V lost 0 bases to trimming and J lost 7 bases; unmatched junction nucleotides: 7. Germline V gives CDR1 DFQATT, CDR2 SNEGSKA (reference sequence). CDR3 amino acids: CSARDPGLAGGEQYF. DNA for the CDR3: TGCAGTGCTAGAGATCCGGGACTAGCGGGCGGGGAGCAGTACTTC.